A selection of T cell receptor beta chains follows, all from one sample in a study of T cell repertoires in cytomegalovirus infection. Antigen specificity for these receptors is unknown. TCRdb recomputed calls from the reads with MiXCR, one row per CDR3 protein. The sample records a few hundred thousand distinct CDR3 sequences, 22% being singletons. Specimen: cultured PBMCs, collected from culture after CMV antigen stimulation. These receptors all stem from a human donor in good health (CMV status not recorded). Some clones in this sample may be carry-over from other donors' samples. CDR3s include the opening cysteine and the closing phenylalanine or tryptophan. A D gene is named only where the DNA matches it firmly. The size entry is marked missing in some rows and otherwise reads once, few, many or a size class.

>.|TRBV25-1|TRBJ1-3|.
CASTPGGGNTIYF
TGTGCCAGCACCCCTGGGGGCGGAAACACCATATATTTT
>few|TRBV9|TRBJ2-7|TRBD1
CASSARTGGDEQYF
TGTGCCAGCAGCGCCCGGACAGGGGGCGACGAGCAGTACTTC
>many|TRBV7-2|TRBJ2-5|TRBD2
CASSLKAGGMETQYF
TGTGCCAGCAGCCTAAAAGCGGGAGGAATGGAGACCCAGTACTTC
>few|TRBV14|TRBJ1-4|.
CASSQGGTGEKLFF
TGTGCCAGCAGCCAGGGGGGGACTGGTGAAAAACTGTTTTTT
>.|TRBV19|TRBJ2-5|TRBD2
CAPRGTSGGETQYF
TGTGCCCCAAGGGGGACTAGCGGGGGAGAGACCCAGTACTTC
>.|TRBV2|TRBJ2-5|.
CASSEARQTETQYF
TGTGCCAGCAGTGAAGCAAGACAGACGGAGACCCAGTACTTC
>many|TRBV7-2|TRBJ2-1|TRBD2
CASSTGTSGRGDEQFF
TGTGCCAGCAGCACCGGGACTAGCGGGAGGGGAGATGAGCAGTTCTTC
>.|TRBV5-1|TRBJ2-5|.
CASSLGIKESINWETQYF
TGCGCCAGCAGCTTGGGAATCAAGGAGTCTATCAACTGGGAGACCCAGTACTTC
>.|TRBV11-3|TRBJ1-5|.
CASSLDSVGDHQPQHF
TGTGCCAGCAGCTTAGATTCGGTAGGGGATCATCAGCCCCAGCATTTT
>.|TRBV24-1|TRBJ2-5|.
CATSDGGQETQYF
TGTGCCACCAGTGATGGGGGGCAAGAGACCCAGTACTTC
>.|TRBV27|TRBJ1-1|TRBD1
CASSPGTGISEAFF
TGTGCCAGCAGCCCGGGGACAGGGATTTCTGAAGCTTTCTTT
>.|TRBV15|TRBJ2-3|.
CATRASSTDTQYF
TGTGCCACCAGGGCATCCAGCACAGATACGCAGTATTTT
>many|TRBV11-3|TRBJ2-5|.
CASSLVSFVETQYF
TGTGCCAGCAGCTTAGTATCGTTTGTCGAGACCCAGTACTTC
>few|TRBV7-2|TRBJ1-5|.
CASSSRLSNQPQHF
TGTGCCAGCAGCTCCCGACTTAGCAATCAGCCCCAGCATTTT
>many|TRBV6-1|TRBJ2-7|.
CASKRSDGSYEQYF
TGTGCCAGCAAAAGGAGTGACGGCTCCTACGAGCAGTACTTC
>.|TRBV6-2/TRBV6-3|TRBJ1-5|.
CASSQKTPLGNQPQHF
TGTGCCAGCAGTCAGAAGACACCGCTGGGAAATCAGCCCCAGCATTTT
>few|TRBV12-3/TRBV12-4|TRBJ2-5|.
CASSFNGGGETQYF
TGTGCCAGCAGTTTCAACGGGGGTGGAGAGACCCAGTACTTC
>few|TRBV14|TRBJ2-1|.
CASSRSAGTNEQFF
TGTGCCAGCAGCCGGTCGGCCGGGACAAATGAGCAGTTCTTC
>many|TRBV7-2|TRBJ2-5|.
CASSSPGPQETQYF
TGTGCCAGCAGCAGTCCGGGACCTCAAGAGACCCAGTACTTC
>few|TRBV20-1|TRBJ2-3|.
CSASLTEKSTDTQYF
TGCAGTGCTAGTCTGACAGAAAAAAGCACAGATACGCAGTATTTT
>.|TRBV27|TRBJ2-7|.
CASGLTGKIYEQYF
TGTGCCAGCGGTTTGACTGGCAAGATCTACGAGCAGTACTTC
>few|TRBV12-3/TRBV12-4|TRBJ2-1|.
CASSFNSAGAYNEQFF
TGTGCCAGCAGTTTCAATTCGGCAGGGGCCTACAATGAGCAGTTCTTC
>.|TRBV19|TRBJ1-1|.
CASSIDRGTEAFF
TGTGCCAGTAGTATAGATCGGGGCACTGAAGCTTTCTTT
>few|TRBV20-1|TRBJ2-7|TRBD1
CSASKDRGYEQYF
TGCAGTGCTAGTAAGGACAGGGGCTACGAGCAGTACTTC
>.|TRBV6-8|TRBJ2-2|.
CASSYETTNTGELFF
TGTGCCAGCAGTTACGAGACGACGAACACCGGGGAGCTGTTTTTT
>.|TRBV7-6|TRBJ1-2|.
CASSLGTTHYGYTF
TGTGCCAGCAGCTTAGGGACCACACACTATGGCTACACCTTC
>many|TRBV6-5|TRBJ2-1|.
CASSSLLKYNEQFF
TGTGCCAGCAGTTCCCTATTAAAATACAATGAGCAGTTCTTC
>.|TRBV7-6|TRBJ2-3|TRBD2
CASSLPGAGGPPGQYF
TGTGCCAGCAGCCTTCCGGGGGCGGGAGGCCCCCCAGGGCAGTATTTT
>many|TRBV7-2|TRBJ2-1|TRBD1
CASLIGPGQRNEQFF
TGTGCCAGCCTAATCGGTCCGGGACAGAGAAATGAGCAGTTCTTC
>.|TRBV20-1|TRBJ2-5|.
CSARDWEVADQETQYF
TGCAGTGCTAGAGACTGGGAAGTGGCAGACCAAGAGACCCAGTACTTC
>many|TRBV7-2|TRBJ2-3|.
CASSLGVMADTQYF
TGTGCCAGCAGCTTAGGGGTTATGGCAGATACGCAGTATTTT
>.|TRBV2|TRBJ2-3|TRBD1
CASGDRVTSTDTQYF
TGTGCCAGCGGAGACAGGGTTACTAGCACAGATACGCAGTATTTT
>.|TRBV12-3/TRBV12-4|TRBJ2-3|.
CASSSGWAATDTQYF
TGTGCCAGCAGTTCCGGTTGGGCGGCCACAGATACGCAGTATTTT
>.|TRBV5-1|TRBJ2-2|.
CASMRGGNTGELFF
TGCGCCAGCATGAGGGGAGGAAACACCGGGGAGCTGTTTTTT
>few|TRBV24-1|TRBJ2-2|.
CATSPSPGELFF
TGTGCCACCTCACCCTCCCCCGGGGAGCTGTTTTTT
>few|TRBV14|TRBJ2-3|.
CASSRGLRESTDTQYF
TGTGCCAGCAGCCGTGGACTTCGGGAGAGCACAGATACGCAGTATTTT
>many|TRBV6-1|TRBJ2-7|TRBD1
CASRRGDRAVYEQYF
TGTGCCAGCAGAAGAGGAGACAGGGCTGTCTACGAGCAGTACTTC
>few|TRBV7-2|TRBJ2-2|.
CASGKRVGNTGELFF
TGTGCCAGCGGGAAAAGAGTGGGAAACACCGGGGAGCTGTTTTTT
>.|TRBV4-3|TRBJ2-2|.
CASSQDMLRTGELFF
TGCGCCAGCAGCCAAGATATGCTTCGCACCGGGGAGCTGTTTTTT
>many|TRBV7-2|TRBJ2-1|.
CASSLDLRQRFF
TGTGCCAGCAGCTTAGATCTGAGGCAACGGTTCTTC
>.|TRBV19|TRBJ2-1|TRBD2
CASSISLAGVWEQFF
TGTGCCAGTAGTATATCCCTAGCGGGAGTGTGGGAGCAGTTCTTC
>.|TRBV29-1|TRBJ1-1|.
CSVGKTGRGLNTEAFF
TGCAGCGTTGGGAAAACAGGGAGGGGATTGAACACTGAAGCTTTCTTT
>many|TRBV24-1|TRBJ2-3|.
CATSGGPDTQYF
TGTGCCACCAGTGGGGGCCCAGATACGCAGTATTTT
>many|TRBV7-2|TRBJ2-7|TRBD2
CASSPRAGLASYEQYF
TGTGCCAGCAGCCCCCGAGCGGGACTAGCGTCCTACGAGCAGTACTTC
>few|TRBV19|TRBJ1-4|.
CASNRGEKLFF
TGTGCCAGTAACAGAGGAGAAAAACTGTTTTTT
>.|TRBV24-1|TRBJ2-3|.
CATAGTRSTDTQYF
TGTGCCACGGCCGGGACACGGAGCACAGATACGCAGTATTTT
>few|TRBV19|TRBJ2-1|TRBD1
CASKNPGQGINEQFF
TGTGCCAGCAAAAACCCGGGACAGGGGATCAATGAGCAGTTCTTC
>many|TRBV11-2|TRBJ1-4|.
CASTVKRGFNEKLFF
TGTGCCAGCACCGTAAAAAGAGGATTTAATGAAAAACTGTTTTTT
>few|TRBV6-2/TRBV6-3|TRBJ2-1|.
CASSYFGYNEQFF
TGTGCCAGCAGTTACTTCGGGTACAATGAGCAGTTCTTC
>.|TRBV6-4|TRBJ2-5|TRBD2
CASREGTSGSLYF
TGTGCCAGCAGAGAGGGGACTAGCGGGAGTTTGTACTTC
>few|TRBV10-3|TRBJ2-1|TRBD2
CAIGLSGKGSNEQFF
TGTGCCATAGGACTTAGCGGGAAAGGTTCCAATGAGCAGTTCTTC
>.|TRBV19|TRBJ1-4|.
CASINRPGEKLFF
TGTGCCAGTATTAATAGGCCAGGCGAAAAACTGTTTTTT
>.|TRBV12-3/TRBV12-4|TRBJ2-5|.
CASSPGVRETQYF
TGTGCCAGCAGTCCGGGGGTAAGAGAGACCCAGTACTTC
>.|TRBV12-3/TRBV12-4|TRBJ2-3|TRBD2
CASSGLAGVTQYF
TGTGCCAGCAGCGGACTAGCGGGAGTTACGCAGTATTTT
>.|TRBV7-8|TRBJ1-5|.
CASSLDIGSARDQPQHF
TGTGCCAGCAGCTTAGATATTGGCAGCGCTCGAGATCAGCCCCAGCATTTT
>.|TRBV2|TRBJ2-5|TRBD2
CASRGTSGPQETQYF
TGTGCCAGCAGGGGGACTAGCGGGCCTCAAGAGACCCAGTACTTC
>.|TRBV7-2|TRBJ2-7|.
CASSLEATYEQYF
TGTGCCAGCAGCTTAGAGGCAACCTACGAGCAGTACTTC
>few|TRBV6-2/TRBV6-3|TRBJ1-5|.
CASSYGLANQPQHF
TGTGCCAGCAGTTACGGACTCGCGAATCAGCCCCAGCATTTT
>many|TRBV7-2|TRBJ2-7|.
CASSLIHSGTRGEQYF
TGTGCCAGCAGCTTAATTCACTCCGGGACGCGGGGCGAGCAGTACTTC